This is a list of T cell receptor beta chains from one sample in a study of spatial heterogeneity in lung cancer. MiXCR, run by TCRdb on the 5' RACE reads, gives a single entry per CDR3 protein. The sample yields around 110,000 distinct CDR3 sequences, 12% seen once. Sample: PBMCs, taken at follow-up. The receptors here all came from a male donor with early-stage non-small cell lung cancer. Each CDR3 is given with its conserved first and last residue. A D gene is named only where the DNA matches it firmly. A row's size may be missing; if present it is once, few, many or a size class.

d_call: TRBD1
v_call: TRBV28
clone_size: few
j_call: TRBJ1-5
cdr3_length: 15
cdr3_nt: TGTGCCAGCATCCCGACAGGGGGCCGTAATCAGCCCCAGCATTTT
cdr3_aa: CASIPTGGRNQPQHF

d_call: -
v_call: TRBV7-3
clone_size: -
j_call: TRBJ2-3
cdr3_length: 14
cdr3_nt: TGTGCCAGCAGCTCCAACCGGGGAGATAATGCGCAGTATTTT
cdr3_aa: CASSSNRGDNAQYF

d_call: -
v_call: TRBV27
clone_size: -
j_call: TRBJ1-1
cdr3_length: 15
cdr3_nt: TGTGCCAGCAAGAGGCTGGGCCAAGGAAGCACTGAAGCTTTCTTT
cdr3_aa: CASKRLGQGSTEAFF

d_call: -
v_call: TRBV5-1
clone_size: -
j_call: TRBJ2-2
cdr3_length: 15
cdr3_nt: TGCGCCAGCAATTTAGCCACGCCGAACACCGGGGAGCTGTTTTTT
cdr3_aa: CASNLATPNTGELFF

d_call: -
v_call: TRBV28
clone_size: -
j_call: TRBJ1-5
cdr3_length: 19
cdr3_nt: TGTGCCAGCAGAGCCATCGCTTCCCGGGACTCGGGCCGAGGCCAGCCCCAGCATTTT
cdr3_aa: CASRAIASRDSGRGQPQHF

d_call: -
v_call: TRBV5-1
clone_size: -
j_call: TRBJ1-1
cdr3_length: 13
cdr3_nt: TGCGCCAGCAGCTTGGACTCTGGGGGCGAAGCTTTCTTT
cdr3_aa: CASSLDSGGEAFF

d_call: -
v_call: TRBV5-1
clone_size: few
j_call: TRBJ2-3
cdr3_length: 16
cdr3_nt: TGCGCCAGCAGCTTGGCCCTGGGGGCCGGGGCAGATACGCAGTATTTT
cdr3_aa: CASSLALGAGADTQYF

d_call: -
v_call: TRBV24-1
clone_size: few
j_call: TRBJ2-7
cdr3_length: 11
cdr3_nt: TGTGCCACCAGTGATCTCTACGAGCAGTACTTC
cdr3_aa: CATSDLYEQYF

d_call: TRBD2
v_call: TRBV20-1
clone_size: many
j_call: TRBJ2-2
cdr3_length: 14
cdr3_nt: TGCAGTGCTAGTGACGCGGGGGGAACCGGGGAGCTGTTTTTT
cdr3_aa: CSASDAGGTGELFF

d_call: -
v_call: TRBV12-3/TRBV12-4
clone_size: few
j_call: TRBJ2-1
cdr3_length: 15
cdr3_nt: TGTGCCAGCAGCCGTGGAGGCAGTAGCACCGTTGAGCAGTTCTTC
cdr3_aa: CASSRGGSSTVEQFF

d_call: -
v_call: TRBV5-1
clone_size: few
j_call: TRBJ2-2
cdr3_length: 14
cdr3_nt: TGCGCCAGCCAGGCCATAGCGAACACCGGGGAGCTGTTTTTT
cdr3_aa: CASQAIANTGELFF

d_call: -
v_call: TRBV20-1
clone_size: few
j_call: TRBJ2-5
cdr3_length: 13
cdr3_nt: TGCAGTCCGTACAGGACTCTCCAAGAGACCCAGTACTTC
cdr3_aa: CSPYRTLQETQYF

d_call: TRBD2
v_call: TRBV6-2/TRBV6-3
clone_size: few
j_call: TRBJ2-4
cdr3_length: 18
cdr3_nt: TGTGCCAGCAGTTTCTACGGGACTATGGGTCGGGCCAAAAACATTCAGTACTTC
cdr3_aa: CASSFYGTMGRAKNIQYF

d_call: -
v_call: TRBV29-1
clone_size: many
j_call: TRBJ1-2
cdr3_length: 13
cdr3_nt: TGCAGCGTTGCGGACAGCTTTAACTATGGCTACACCTTC
cdr3_aa: CSVADSFNYGYTF

d_call: -
v_call: TRBV28
clone_size: -
j_call: TRBJ1-5
cdr3_length: 16
cdr3_nt: TGTGCCAGCAGTTTTCAAGGCCACGCCGGCAGGCAGCCCCAGCATTTT
cdr3_aa: CASSFQGHAGRQPQHF

d_call: TRBD1
v_call: TRBV24-1
clone_size: few
j_call: TRBJ1-2
cdr3_length: 16
cdr3_nt: TGTGCCACCAGTGATGACAGGACAGGGGGCGTCTATGGCTACACCTTC
cdr3_aa: CATSDDRTGGVYGYTF

d_call: -
v_call: TRBV7-2
clone_size: -
j_call: TRBJ2-3
cdr3_length: 12
cdr3_nt: TGTGCCAGCAGCTTCGGGCCAGATACGCAGTATTTT
cdr3_aa: CASSFGPDTQYF

d_call: TRBD1
v_call: TRBV5-5
clone_size: few
j_call: TRBJ1-5
cdr3_length: 14
cdr3_nt: TGTGCCAGCAGCCGAGACAGGGTCAATCAGCCCCAGCATTTT
cdr3_aa: CASSRDRVNQPQHF

d_call: -
v_call: TRBV7-3
clone_size: -
j_call: TRBJ1-1
cdr3_length: 13
cdr3_nt: TGTGCCAGCAGCTTAACCGATTACACTGAAGCTTTCTTT
cdr3_aa: CASSLTDYTEAFF

d_call: -
v_call: TRBV9
clone_size: many
j_call: TRBJ1-1
cdr3_length: 14
cdr3_nt: TGTGCCAGCAGCGTAGAGGCGGAGAACACTGAAGCTTTCTTT
cdr3_aa: CASSVEAENTEAFF

d_call: -
v_call: TRBV3-1
clone_size: few
j_call: TRBJ1-2
cdr3_length: 13
cdr3_nt: TGTGCCAGCAGCCAAGAAGGGGTCTATGGCTACACCTTC
cdr3_aa: CASSQEGVYGYTF

d_call: TRBD1
v_call: TRBV27
clone_size: -
j_call: TRBJ2-7
cdr3_length: 15
cdr3_nt: TGTGCCAGCAGTTCTTTGACAGGGGGCCCCTACGAGCAGTACTTC
cdr3_aa: CASSSLTGGPYEQYF

d_call: -
v_call: TRBV5-5
clone_size: few
j_call: TRBJ1-5
cdr3_length: 13
cdr3_nt: TGTGCCAGCAGCTGGACAGCAAATCAGCCCCAGCATTTT
cdr3_aa: CASSWTANQPQHF

d_call: -
v_call: TRBV24-1
clone_size: many
j_call: TRBJ2-1
cdr3_length: 13
cdr3_nt: TGTGCCACCAGTGATCCAACAGTAAGTGAGCAGTTCTTC
cdr3_aa: CATSDPTVSEQFF

d_call: TRBD1
v_call: TRBV2
clone_size: -
j_call: TRBJ1-6
cdr3_length: 14
cdr3_nt: TGTGCCAGCACCGGACAGGGGGAACTTTCACCCCTCCACTTT
cdr3_aa: CASTGQGELSPLHF

d_call: TRBD2
v_call: TRBV20-1
clone_size: many
j_call: TRBJ2-7
cdr3_length: 14
cdr3_nt: TGCAGTGCTTCTAGCGGGGGGGCGGCCTACGAGCAGTACTTC
cdr3_aa: CSASSGGAAYEQYF

d_call: -
v_call: TRBV7-9
clone_size: -
j_call: TRBJ1-2
cdr3_length: 13
cdr3_nt: TGTGCCAGCAGCTTAGAGAGAAACTATGGCTACACCTTC
cdr3_aa: CASSLERNYGYTF

d_call: -
v_call: TRBV28
clone_size: many
j_call: TRBJ2-2
cdr3_length: 15
cdr3_nt: TGTGCCAGCCGATCCACGCGGGGGCGGACCGGGGAGCTGTTTTTT
cdr3_aa: CASRSTRGRTGELFF

d_call: -
v_call: TRBV3-1
clone_size: -
j_call: TRBJ2-1
cdr3_length: 12
cdr3_nt: TGTGCCAGCAGCCAACCAGGGACAAAAAAGTTCTTC
cdr3_aa: CASSQPGTKKFF

d_call: TRBD2
v_call: TRBV5-1
clone_size: few
j_call: TRBJ2-5
cdr3_length: 16
cdr3_nt: TGCGCCAGCAGTAATAGGGAGCGGGGATCGCAAGAGACCCAGTACTTC
cdr3_aa: CASSNRERGSQETQYF

d_call: -
v_call: TRBV5-1
clone_size: -
j_call: TRBJ1-6
cdr3_length: 14
cdr3_nt: TGCGCCAGCAGCTTAGACAGCCTATATTCACCCCTCCACTTT
cdr3_aa: CASSLDSLYSPLHF

d_call: -
v_call: TRBV7-2
clone_size: many
j_call: TRBJ2-3
cdr3_length: 13
cdr3_nt: TGTGCCAGCAGTAGGGGACTCACAGATACGCAGTATTTT
cdr3_aa: CASSRGLTDTQYF

d_call: TRBD1
v_call: TRBV27
clone_size: many
j_call: TRBJ1-5
cdr3_length: 15
cdr3_nt: TGTGCCAGCAGTCCAGACAGGGGCCGGGATCAGCCCCAGCATTTT
cdr3_aa: CASSPDRGRDQPQHF

d_call: -
v_call: TRBV30
clone_size: few
j_call: TRBJ2-1
cdr3_length: 11
cdr3_nt: TGTGCCTTGGGACTCACTAATGAGCAGTTCTTC
cdr3_aa: CALGLTNEQFF

d_call: -
v_call: TRBV28
clone_size: many
j_call: TRBJ2-3
cdr3_length: 15
cdr3_nt: TGTGCCAGCAGTTTACCCAGCGGGTTCACAGATACGCAGTATTTT
cdr3_aa: CASSLPSGFTDTQYF

d_call: -
v_call: TRBV9
clone_size: many
j_call: TRBJ1-1
cdr3_length: 14
cdr3_nt: TGTGCCAGCAGCTCCGGGGGCCTTAACACTGAAGCTTTCTTT
cdr3_aa: CASSSGGLNTEAFF

d_call: -
v_call: TRBV4-3
clone_size: -
j_call: TRBJ2-7
cdr3_length: 15
cdr3_nt: TGCGCCAGCAGCCAAGGGACAGAGGGGAGGTACGAGCAGTACTTC
cdr3_aa: CASSQGTEGRYEQYF

d_call: -
v_call: TRBV12-3/TRBV12-4
clone_size: -
j_call: TRBJ1-5
cdr3_length: 13
cdr3_nt: TGTGCCAGCAGTTCAGGCTCCAATCAGCCCCAGCATTTT
cdr3_aa: CASSSGSNQPQHF

d_call: -
v_call: TRBV5-1
clone_size: few
j_call: TRBJ1-1
cdr3_length: 12
cdr3_nt: TGCGCCAGCACCGGGTCAGGCTCTGAAGCTTTCTTT
cdr3_aa: CASTGSGSEAFF

d_call: -
v_call: TRBV30
clone_size: few
j_call: TRBJ1-1
cdr3_length: 13
cdr3_nt: TGTGCCTGGAGTTGGGCCGCCGGGACTGAAGCTTTCTTT
cdr3_aa: CAWSWAAGTEAFF

d_call: -
v_call: TRBV9
clone_size: many
j_call: TRBJ1-2
cdr3_length: 11
cdr3_nt: TGTGCCAGCAGCGACAACTATGGCTACACCTTC
cdr3_aa: CASSDNYGYTF

d_call: -
v_call: TRBV12-3/TRBV12-4
clone_size: many
j_call: TRBJ1-2
cdr3_length: 14
cdr3_nt: TGTGCCAGCACCTCAGGCATCGGGGGCTATGGCTACACCTTC
cdr3_aa: CASTSGIGGYGYTF

d_call: TRBD1
v_call: TRBV29-1
clone_size: few
j_call: TRBJ1-5
cdr3_length: 15
cdr3_nt: TGCAGCCCCTGGGGGACAGGGGGCTGGAGGCAGCCCCAGCATTTT
cdr3_aa: CSPWGTGGWRQPQHF

d_call: -
v_call: TRBV2
clone_size: -
j_call: TRBJ1-2
cdr3_length: 11
cdr3_nt: TGTGCCAGCAGCCTCATATATGGCTACACCTTC
cdr3_aa: CASSLIYGYTF

d_call: -
v_call: TRBV19
clone_size: -
j_call: TRBJ2-7
cdr3_length: 12
cdr3_nt: TGTGCCAGTAGCACGACAGCCTACGAGCAGTACTTC
cdr3_aa: CASSTTAYEQYF

d_call: -
v_call: TRBV29-1
clone_size: -
j_call: TRBJ2-1
cdr3_length: 13
cdr3_nt: TGCAGCGTTGCAAGTCAGGGGCACAATGAGCAGTTCTTC
cdr3_aa: CSVASQGHNEQFF

d_call: TRBD1
v_call: TRBV20-1
clone_size: few
j_call: TRBJ1-6
cdr3_length: 14
cdr3_nt: TGCAGTGCTAGATTGACAGGGGGTAATTCACCCCTCCACTTT
cdr3_aa: CSARLTGGNSPLHF

d_call: TRBD2
v_call: TRBV27
clone_size: -
j_call: TRBJ2-3
cdr3_length: 19
cdr3_nt: TGTGCCAGCAGTTTAAAGGGGTTGGGGTTAGCGGGTTACACAGATACGCAGTATTTT
cdr3_aa: CASSLKGLGLAGYTDTQYF

d_call: TRBD1
v_call: TRBV11-1
clone_size: many
j_call: TRBJ2-5
cdr3_length: 15
cdr3_nt: TGTGCCAGCAGCCGACAGGGGACCTTACAAGAGACCCAGTACTTC
cdr3_aa: CASSRQGTLQETQYF

d_call: -
v_call: TRBV11-2
clone_size: -
j_call: TRBJ1-2
cdr3_length: 13
cdr3_nt: TGTGCCAGCAGCCCCGACAGGCCCTATGGCTACACCTTC
cdr3_aa: CASSPDRPYGYTF

d_call: TRBD1
v_call: TRBV7-2
clone_size: many
j_call: TRBJ1-5
cdr3_length: 14
cdr3_nt: TGTGCCAGCAGCTCCACAGGGGGAGATCAGCCCCAGCATTTT
cdr3_aa: CASSSTGGDQPQHF

d_call: -
v_call: TRBV6-2/TRBV6-3
clone_size: few
j_call: TRBJ2-3
cdr3_length: 16
cdr3_nt: TGTGCCAGCACCTACGGCGTAGACGCTAGCACAGATACGCAGTATTTT
cdr3_aa: CASTYGVDASTDTQYF

d_call: -
v_call: TRBV28
clone_size: -
j_call: TRBJ1-3
cdr3_length: 14
cdr3_nt: TGTGCCAGCATATCCTCGGGCTCTGGAAACACCATATATTTT
cdr3_aa: CASISSGSGNTIYF

d_call: -
v_call: TRBV5-1
clone_size: many
j_call: TRBJ1-1
cdr3_length: 14
cdr3_nt: TGCGCCAGCAGGCTATCCGAGATTAACACTGAAGCTTTCTTT
cdr3_aa: CASRLSEINTEAFF

d_call: -
v_call: TRBV5-4
clone_size: many
j_call: TRBJ2-2
cdr3_length: 18
cdr3_nt: TGTGCCAGCAGCTTGGTGCCCCGGACTAGGGGGGGACTGAGGGAGCTGTTTTTT
cdr3_aa: CASSLVPRTRGGLRELFF